This T cell receptor (beta chain) was documented in a study of T-cell memory formation after mild COVID-19. Overall study: TCR clusters were largely donor specific.

The CDR3 has 17 amino acids. Germline V gene data show CDR1 as SGHNT and CDR2 as YYREEE (reference sequence). The J segment lost 5 bases and the V segment lost 0 bases, leaving 12 bases of the junction unmatched. General study findings and limits: CD4+ contracting clones were mainly CM and EM; CD8+ ones, EMRA. While clones contracting from day 15 to 85 were balanced between CD4 and CD8, later expanders leaned CD4+.

As concerns this clonotype: Its target is unknown.

Constant-segment-primed 5'RACE gave TCR alpha and TCR beta cDNA libraries with sample barcodes and UMIs. TCRdb itself ran the 5' RACE reads through MiXCR, one entry per CDR3 protein. Counted here are 270,000 or so distinct CDR3 sequences, over 15% occurring once; the ten biggest clones make up roughly a fifth. The receptor's source is a man younger than 30 who had mild COVID-19 (a few samples of this study predate the infection). Cell type and time point are not known. This sequence joins TRBV5-4 and TRBJ1-1; 8 nucleotides align to TRBD1. Specimen: PBMCs or a T cell subset sorted from them (not recorded which). The CDR3 nucleotides are TGTGCCAGCAGCTTGGGGAGGACAGGGATTTCGAGGACTGAAGCTTTCTTT. It codes for CASSLGRTGISRTEAFF.